This TCR beta chain was documented in a study of cytomegalovirus exposure and HLA in healthy donors. Study-wide results and caveats: Three CMV-associated chains were confirmed in vitro to be specific for CMV antigens. Roughly even sequencing depth across donors was the assumption behind the presence/absence analyses. The study designated fewer than 200 TCR beta chains cytomegalovirus-associated.

When sampled, the donors appeared nominally healthy, though they likely had unrecorded immune exposures. Trimming took 4 bases from V and 3 from J; bases not matched to a gene: 24. CDR3 length: 23 residues. Per germline, CDR1 PRHDT and CDR2 FYEKMQ (reference sequence). This PCR relied on a set of 60 Vbeta primers and 13 Jbeta primers. The protocol was immunoSEQ multiplex PCR, while the TCRdb copy is restricted to in-frame clones and leaves out a portion. There are some 160,000 clones in the sample; 70% to 85% occur only once, and less than 4% lies in the top ten. Comment on this clone: Antigen specificity is unknown.

V usage is TRBV13 and J usage is TRBJ2-3; 14 nucleotides match TRBD2. The sequenced sample consisted of PBMCs. This receptor was obtained from a male donor in good health and CMV-seronegative. As DNA, the CDR3 is TGTGCCAGCAGCTCTTGGACGGGCGCACCGGGACTAGCGGGAGTTGGGGAAACAGATACGCAGTATTTT. Translating it yields CASSSWTGAPGLAGVGETDTQYF.